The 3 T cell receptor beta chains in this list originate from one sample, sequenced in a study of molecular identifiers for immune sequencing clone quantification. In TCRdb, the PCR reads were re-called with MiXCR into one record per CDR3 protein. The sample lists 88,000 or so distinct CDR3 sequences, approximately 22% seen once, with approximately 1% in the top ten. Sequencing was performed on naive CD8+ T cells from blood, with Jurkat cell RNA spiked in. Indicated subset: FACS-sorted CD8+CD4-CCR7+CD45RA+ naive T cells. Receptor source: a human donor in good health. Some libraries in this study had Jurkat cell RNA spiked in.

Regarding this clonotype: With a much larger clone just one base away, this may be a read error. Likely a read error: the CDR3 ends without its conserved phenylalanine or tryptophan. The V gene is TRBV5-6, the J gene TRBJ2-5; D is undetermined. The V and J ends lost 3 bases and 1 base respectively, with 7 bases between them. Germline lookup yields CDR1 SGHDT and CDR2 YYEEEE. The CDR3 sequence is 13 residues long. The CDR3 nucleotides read TGTGCCAGCAGCTCTCATCTCCAAGAGACCCAGTACCTC. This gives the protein CASSSHLQETQYL.

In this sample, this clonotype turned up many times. The CDR3: CASSYSPDQETQYF. The CDR3 DNA sequence: TGTGCCAGCAGTTACTCGCCAGACCAAGAGACCCAGTACTTC. The chain joins TRBV6-5 to TRBJ2-5; unclear D gene. Trimming pared 0 bases from V and 0 bases from J, leaving 5 bases between. This CDR3 has 14 amino acids. Germline V gene lookup returns CDR1 MNHEY and CDR2 SVGAGI.

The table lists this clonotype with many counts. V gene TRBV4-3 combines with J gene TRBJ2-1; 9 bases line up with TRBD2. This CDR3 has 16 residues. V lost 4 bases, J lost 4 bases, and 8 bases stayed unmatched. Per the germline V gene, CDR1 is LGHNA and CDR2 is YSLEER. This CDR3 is CASSLTGTSSYNEQFF. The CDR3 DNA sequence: TGCGCCAGCAGCCTCACCGGGACTAGCAGTTACAATGAGCAGTTCTTC.